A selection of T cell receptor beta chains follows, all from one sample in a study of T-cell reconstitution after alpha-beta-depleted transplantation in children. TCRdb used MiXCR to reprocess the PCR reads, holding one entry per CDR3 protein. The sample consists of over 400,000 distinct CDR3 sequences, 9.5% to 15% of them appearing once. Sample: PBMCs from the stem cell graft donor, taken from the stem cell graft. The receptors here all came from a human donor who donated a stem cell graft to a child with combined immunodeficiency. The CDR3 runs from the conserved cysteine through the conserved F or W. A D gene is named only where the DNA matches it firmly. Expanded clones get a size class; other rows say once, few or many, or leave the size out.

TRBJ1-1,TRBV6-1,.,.,CASRADRLNTEAFF,TGTGCCAGCCGGGCCGACAGGCTGAACACTGAAGCTTTCTTT
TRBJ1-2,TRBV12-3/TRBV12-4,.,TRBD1,CASSHGQGDGYTF,TGTGCCAGCAGTCACGGACAGGGGGATGGCTACACCTTC
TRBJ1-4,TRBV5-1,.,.,CASSFSRIEEEKLFF,TGCGCCAGCAGCTTCAGCAGAATAGAAGAAGAAAAACTGTTTTTT
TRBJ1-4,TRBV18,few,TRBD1,CASSPSGTGENEKLFF,TGTGCCAGCTCACCTTCCGGGACAGGGGAGAATGAAAAACTGTTTTTT
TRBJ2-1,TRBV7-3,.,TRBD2,CASSLFGLAGDNEQFF,TGTGCCAGCAGCTTATTCGGACTAGCGGGAGACAATGAGCAGTTCTTC
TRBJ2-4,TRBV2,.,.,CASGQGNIQYF,TGTGCTTCGGGGCAGGGGAACATTCAGTACTTC
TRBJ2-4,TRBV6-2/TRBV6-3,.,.,CASYATGLLAKNIQYF,TGTGCCAGCTACGCTACAGGGCTCTTAGCCAAAAACATTCAGTACTTC
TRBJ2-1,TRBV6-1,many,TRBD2,CASSFSGVHYNEQFF,TGTGCCAGCAGCTTCAGCGGGGTTCACTACAATGAGCAGTTCTTC
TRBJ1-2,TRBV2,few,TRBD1,CASSRGQLYGYTF,TGTGCCAGCTCGAGGGGACAGCTCTATGGCTACACCTTC
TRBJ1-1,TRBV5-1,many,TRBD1,CASSPDRGLLNTEAFF,TGCGCCAGCAGCCCTGACAGGGGGCTCTTGAACACTGAAGCTTTCTTT
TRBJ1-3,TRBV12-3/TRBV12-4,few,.,CAERVGNTIYF,TGTGCCGAAAGGGTTGGAAACACCATATATTTT
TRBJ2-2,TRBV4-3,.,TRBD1,CASSQGTGGNTGELFF,TGCGCCAGCAGCCAAGGGACAGGGGGTAACACCGGGGAGCTGTTTTTT
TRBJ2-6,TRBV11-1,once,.,CASSSPRDFSSGANVLTF,TGTGCCAGCAGCTCCCCCCGGGACTTCAGCTCTGGGGCCAACGTCCTGACTTTC
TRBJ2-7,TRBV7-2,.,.,CASSLSLAYEQYF,TGTGCCAGCAGCCTATCCCTGGCCTACGAGCAGTACTTC
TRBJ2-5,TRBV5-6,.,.,CASSLFKRDGNQETQYF,TGTGCCAGCAGCTTATTTAAACGGGACGGCAATCAAGAGACCCAGTACTTC